Listed below are T cell receptor beta chains from one sample, sequenced in a study of control samples from healthy donors and cancer patients. The table came from immunoSEQ multiplex PCR; TCRdb's copy has only in-frame clones and leaves some out. Here the sample spans about 68,000 clones, 75% to 85% being singletons. What was sequenced was blood. All receptors come from a man between 60 and 75 years old in good health. The CDR3 runs from the conserved cysteine through the conserved F or W. The order of the fields is D gene, V gene, J gene, clone size, CDR3 protein, CDR3 DNA. D genes are given only for firm matches. Only part of the rows carry a size: once, few, many, or a class if the clone is expanded.

D: TRBD1
V: TRBV4-3
J: TRBJ2-5
size: few
CDR3: CASSLGDRGSGETQYF
DNA: TGCGCCAGCAGCCTGGGGGACAGGGGATCTGGGGAGACCCAGTACTTC

D: NA
V: TRBV5-6
J: TRBJ1-3
size: NA
CDR3: CASNDLGRGRSGNTIYF
DNA: TGTGCCAGCAACGACTTAGGACGGGGCAGGTCTGGAAACACCATATATTTT

D: NA
V: TRBV10-2
J: TRBJ2-2
size: NA
CDR3: CASSEPSGPSTGELFF
DNA: TGCGCCAGCAGTGAGCCGAGCGGGCCGTCCACCGGGGAGCTGTTTTTT

D: NA
V: TRBV19
J: TRBJ1-3
size: NA
CDR3: CASSTNRGNTIYF
DNA: TGTGCCAGTAGTACCAACAGAGGAAACACCATATATTTT

D: NA
V: TRBV5-1
J: TRBJ2-2
size: NA
CDR3: CASSLVATGFTGELFF
DNA: TGCGCCAGCAGCTTGGTGGCCACAGGGTTCACCGGGGAGCTGTTTTTT

D: NA
V: TRBV5-1
J: TRBJ2-5
size: NA
CDR3: CASSSVGGPQETQYF
DNA: TGCGCCAGCAGTTCTGTGGGGGGGCCGCAAGAGACCCAGTACTTC

D: TRBD1
V: TRBV18
J: TRBJ2-5
size: NA
CDR3: CASSLVQGKETQYF
DNA: TGTGCCAGCTCACTCGTACAGGGGAAGGAGACCCAGTACTTC

D: NA
V: TRBV19
J: TRBJ1-5
size: NA
CDR3: CASSIGTVSNQPQHF
DNA: TGTGCCAGTAGTATAGGTACAGTTAGCAATCAGCCCCAGCATTTT

D: NA
V: TRBV19
J: TRBJ2-6
size: NA
CDR3: CASSIVSVGANVLTF
DNA: TGTGCCAGTAGTATAGTCAGTGTTGGGGCCAACGTCCTGACTTTC

D: NA
V: TRBV14
J: TRBJ2-2
size: once
CDR3: CASSQYVPGELFF
DNA: TGTGCCAGCAGCCAATACGTTCCCGGGGAGCTGTTTTTT

D: TRBD2
V: TRBV14
J: TRBJ2-3
size: once
CDR3: CASSQARRLAAFGDTQYF
DNA: TGTGCCAGCAGCCAAGCCCGGAGACTAGCGGCCTTCGGAGATACGCAGTATTTT

D: TRBD1
V: TRBV7-9
J: TRBJ2-5
size: NA
CDR3: CASSFAVGTGGETQYF
DNA: TGTGCCAGCAGCTTCGCCGTCGGGACAGGTGGTGAGACCCAGTACTTC

D: TRBD1
V: TRBV15
J: TRBJ1-1
size: NA
CDR3: CATSRAGTGFEAFF
DNA: TGTGCCACCAGCAGAGCAGGGACAGGGTTTGAAGCTTTCTTT

D: TRBD2
V: TRBV4-3
J: TRBJ2-3
size: NA
CDR3: CASSQDPGRFSDTQYF
DNA: TGCGCCAGCAGCCAAGACCCCGGGAGGTTCTCAGATACGCAGTATTTT

D: TRBD1
V: TRBV7-2
J: TRBJ1-2
size: NA
CDR3: CASSLGQGGNYGYTF
DNA: TGTGCCAGCAGCTTAGGACAGGGGGGGAACTATGGCTACACCTTC

D: NA
V: TRBV14
J: TRBJ2-3
size: NA
CDR3: CASSQDHSVGTQYF
DNA: TGTGCCAGCAGCCAAGATCATTCGGTGGGTACGCAGTATTTT

D: TRBD1
V: TRBV7-9
J: TRBJ2-7
size: NA
CDR3: CASSWLGTAAYEQYF
DNA: TGTGCCAGCAGCTGGCTAGGGACAGCTGCCTACGAGCAGTACTTC

D: NA
V: TRBV11-1
J: TRBJ2-7
size: NA
CDR3: CASSLTGSSYEQYF
DNA: TGTGCCAGCAGCTTAACGGGTTCCTCCTACGAGCAGTACTTC

D: NA
V: TRBV7-9
J: TRBJ1-2
size: NA
CDR3: CASSLSGGTLRNGYTF
DNA: TGTGCCAGCAGCCTTAGCGGGGGGACCCTAAGGAATGGCTACACCTTC

D: TRBD1
V: TRBV6-6
J: TRBJ2-7
size: few
CDR3: CASSSGQVRIYEQYF
DNA: TGTGCCAGCAGCTCGGGACAGGTTAGGATCTACGAGCAGTACTTC

D: NA
V: TRBV4-1
J: TRBJ1-2
size: once
CDR3: CASSQQAGEGYGYTF
DNA: TGCGCCAGCAGCCAGCAGGCCGGGGAGGGCTATGGCTACACCTTC

D: NA
V: TRBV15
J: TRBJ2-5
size: once
CDR3: CATSRDIQETQYF
DNA: TGTGCCACCAGCCGGGACATACAAGAGACCCAGTACTTC

D: NA
V: TRBV6-4
J: TRBJ2-1
size: NA
CDR3: CASSDSTFHEQFF
DNA: TGTGCCAGCAGTGACTCGACCTTCCATGAGCAGTTCTTC

D: TRBD2
V: TRBV5-1
J: TRBJ2-5
size: NA
CDR3: CASSVTGTSSETQYF
DNA: TGCGCCAGCAGCGTAACTGGGACTAGCTCAGAGACCCAGTACTTC

D: NA
V: TRBV6-5
J: TRBJ1-3
size: NA
CDR3: CASSRTGFSGNTIYF
DNA: TGTGCCAGCAGTCGAACAGGGTTCTCTGGAAACACCATATATTTT

D: TRBD1
V: TRBV19
J: TRBJ2-3
size: few
CDR3: CASSRDSHTQYF
DNA: TGTGCCAGTAGCAGGGACAGCCATACGCAGTATTTT

D: NA
V: TRBV4-2
J: TRBJ2-1
size: NA
CDR3: CASRDAIGNEQFF
DNA: TGTGCCAGCAGAGACGCAATTGGCAATGAGCAGTTCTTC